One and the same sample provided the 2 T cell receptor beta chains below, sequenced in a study of technical replicates of blood from a handful of donors. Clones were sequenced by immunoSEQ multiplex PCR, and TCRdb holds only the in-frame ones, with some missing. The sample has about 79,000 clones; 85% to 95% are singletons. Sequencing input: T cells isolated from PBMCs. Receptor source: a human donor in good health.

This clone occurred once. CDR3 amino acids: CAVCQGLSWETQYF. The CDR3 DNA reads as TGTGCAGTCTGCCAGGGACTCTCCTGGGAGACCCAGTACTTC. The chain couples TRBV7-7 to TRBJ2-5; tentatively, D is TRBD2 (6 bases). The germline gives CDR1 SSHAT, CDR2 FNYEAQ (reference sequence). The length of the CDR3 is 14 residues.

This sequence joins TRBV11-2 and TRBJ2-7, with 9 bases lining up with TRBD1. This CDR3 has 15 residues. Per germline, CDR1 SGHAT and CDR2 FQNNGV. J was trimmed by 1 base and V by 2 bases; bases with no gene match: 3. CDR3 nucleotides: TGTGCCAGCAGCTTATCCGGGACAGGGTCCTACGAGCAGTACTTC. Residues: CASSLSGTGSYEQYF.